Listed below are T cell receptor beta chains from one sample, sequenced in a study of blood T cell repertoires in COVID-19. Libraries were prepared by immunoSEQ multiplex PCR; TCRdb keeps only in-frame clonotypes and omits some of them. The sample holds around 230,000 clones; 65% to 85% are singletons and the top ten take more than 25%. Source material: peripheral blood. These receptors were collected from a man aged 35 to 55 with acute or convalescent COVID-19. Each CDR3 is given with its conserved first and last residue. D genes are given only for firm matches. A clone size is listed for some rows: how often the clone was seen (once, few, many), or a class if it is expanded.

d_call,j_call,v_call,clone_size,cdr3_aa,cdr3_nt
-,TRBJ1-2,TRBV10-3,-,CAISESDWGYTF,TGTGCCATCAGTGAGTCAGACTGGGGCTACACCTTC
-,TRBJ2-5,TRBV27,-,CASSLRRQETQYF,TGTGCCAGCAGTTTAAGGAGGCAAGAGACCCAGTACTTC
-,TRBJ1-3,TRBV2,-,CASTRSEGNTIYF,TGTGCCAGCACCAGATCGGAGGGAAACACCATATATTTT
TRBD1,TRBJ1-2,TRBV18,-,CASSSGTGTNYGYTF,TGTGCCAGCTCATCCGGGACAGGGACTAACTATGGCTACACCTTC
-,TRBJ1-1,TRBV6-5,-,CASSYSQALNTEAFF,TGTGCCAGCAGTTACTCACAGGCGCTGAACACTGAAGCTTTCTTT
TRBD2,TRBJ2-1,TRBV24-1,-,CATSGLGSGSNEQFF,TGTGCCACCAGTGGCCTTGGTAGCGGGAGTAATGAGCAGTTCTTC
-,TRBJ1-2,TRBV2,-,CASSEALGSRNYGYTF,TGTGCCAGCAGTGAAGCGCTAGGTTCGAGGAACTATGGCTACACCTTC
TRBD1,TRBJ1-1,TRBV5-6,once,CASTPGTGLSGTEAFF,TGTGCCAGCACCCCCGGGACAGGTCTCTCAGGGACTGAAGCTTTCTTT
-,TRBJ2-1,TRBV6-2/TRBV6-3,once,CASSYSGQTHNEQFF,TGTGCCAGCAGTTACTCCGGACAGACACACAATGAGCAGTTCTTC
TRBD2,TRBJ2-7,TRBV6-1,-,CASSELGTSGLYEQYF,TGTGCCAGCAGTGAACTGGGGACTAGCGGATTATACGAGCAGTACTTC
TRBD2,TRBJ2-7,TRBV6-2/TRBV6-3,once,CASSSRTSGSYEQYF,TGTGCCAGCAGTTCCCGGACTAGCGGTAGTTACGAGCAGTACTTC
TRBD2,TRBJ2-3,TRBV5-5,few,CASRRLASTDTQYF,TGTGCCAGCCGGAGACTAGCCAGCACAGATACGCAGTATTTT
-,TRBJ2-2,TRBV5-8,-,CASSGGDSGLGDTGELFF,TGTGCCAGCAGCGGTGGAGACTCTGGGCTCGGGGACACCGGGGAGCTGTTTTTT
-,TRBJ2-2,TRBV7-9,once,CASSFNFGTLNTGELFF,TGTGCCAGCAGCTTTAACTTTGGGACACTGAACACCGGGGAGCTGTTTTTT
-,TRBJ1-2,TRBV5-1,-,CASSSEGGNGYTF,TGCGCCAGCAGCTCGGAAGGAGGCAATGGCTACACCTTC
TRBD1,TRBJ2-5,TRBV5-5,-,CASSSTGYQETQYF,TGTGCCAGCAGCTCGACAGGGTACCAAGAGACCCAGTACTTC
TRBD1,TRBJ1-1,TRBV6-2/TRBV6-3,-,CASSVTGGWTEAFF,TGTGCCAGCAGTGTGACAGGGGGCTGGACTGAAGCTTTCTTT
-,TRBJ1-1,TRBV18,-,CASSLGRNTEAFF,TGTGCCAGCTCACTGGGGAGAAACACTGAAGCTTTCTTT
-,TRBJ1-2,TRBV6-1,-,CASSEQGGYGYTF,TGTGCCAGCAGTGAACAGGGAGGGTATGGCTACACCTTC
TRBD1,TRBJ1-1,TRBV6-5,-,CASSYYGTGGTEAFF,TGTGCCAGCAGTTACTATGGGACAGGGGGCACTGAAGCTTTCTTT
TRBD1,TRBJ1-1,TRBV19,-,CASLSPGQGSTEAFF,TGTGCCAGTCTTTCCCCGGGACAGGGGAGCACTGAAGCTTTCTTT
TRBD2,TRBJ2-3,TRBV10-2,-,CASSESPGLAGGPWDTQYF,TGCGCCAGCAGTGAGTCGCCGGGACTAGCGGGAGGGCCATGGGATACGCAGTATTTT
TRBD2,TRBJ2-1,TRBV9,-,CASSRLAGRYNEQFF,TGTGCCAGCAGCAGACTAGCGGGACGCTACAATGAGCAGTTCTTC
TRBD1,TRBJ2-7,TRBV27,-,CASSLRAGGYEQYF,TGTGCCAGCAGTTTACGGGCAGGGGGTTACGAGCAGTACTTC
TRBD1,TRBJ2-7,TRBV15,once,CATSRGRGQGRHEQYF,TGTGCCACCAGCAGAGGCAGGGGACAGGGGCGGCACGAGCAGTACTTC
-,TRBJ1-1,TRBV7-9,many,CASSLELSTTEAFF,TGTGCCAGCAGCTTAGAGTTGTCTACCACTGAAGCTTTCTTT
-,TRBJ1-1,TRBV5-8,-,CASSLSVSFNTEAFF,TGTGCCAGCAGCTTGTCAGTCTCCTTCAACACTGAAGCTTTCTTT